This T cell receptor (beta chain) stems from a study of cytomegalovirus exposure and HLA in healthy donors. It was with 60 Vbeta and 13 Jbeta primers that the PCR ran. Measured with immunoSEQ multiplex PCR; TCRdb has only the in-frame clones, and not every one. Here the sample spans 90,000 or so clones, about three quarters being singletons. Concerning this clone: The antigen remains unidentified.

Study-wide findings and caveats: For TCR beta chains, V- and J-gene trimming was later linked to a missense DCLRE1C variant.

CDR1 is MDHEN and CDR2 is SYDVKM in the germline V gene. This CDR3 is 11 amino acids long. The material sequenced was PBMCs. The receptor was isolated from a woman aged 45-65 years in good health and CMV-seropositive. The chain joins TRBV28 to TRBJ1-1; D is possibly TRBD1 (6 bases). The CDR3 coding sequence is TGTGTTTGGACAGTGAACACTGAAGCTTTCTTT. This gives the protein CVWTVNTEAFF.